One and the same sample provided the 6 T cell receptor beta chains below, sequenced in a study of technical replicates of blood from several donors. This table comes from immunoSEQ multiplex PCR, and its TCRdb copy is limited to in-frame clones, with some not included. The sample consists of approximately 73,000 clones, approximately 90% of them appearing once. Material: T cells isolated from PBMCs. These receptors originate from a human donor in good health.

The chain has TRBV18 and TRBJ1-5; D ambiguous. The V end was cut by 3 bases, the J end by 10 bases, with 16 bases between. Germline V CDR1 and CDR2: KGHSH, LQKENI. CDR3 length equals 14 residues. CDR3 sequence reads: CASSPEGDRVPQHF. The CDR3 bases are TGTGCCAGCTCACCGGAGGGTGATAGGGTCCCCCAGCATTTT.

This rearrangement joins TRBV27 to TRBJ2-3; D is possibly TRBD2 (6 bases). The germline gives CDR1 MNHEY, CDR2 SMNVEV (reference sequence). CDR3 length: 16 residues. V lost 5 bases, J lost 5 bases, and 20 bases lay in between. In DNA, the CDR3 is TGTGCCAGCAGTCCACTACGGGGACTGGTCGAAGATACGCAGTATTTT. It codes for CASSPLRGLVEDTQYF.

The chain links TRBV9 to TRBJ2-3, with 11 bases aligning to TRBD2. The germline CDR1 and CDR2 sequences are SGDLS and YYNGEE. V gave up 2 bases and J gave up 5 bases; unmatched junction bases: 7. This CDR3 spans 16 amino acids. The CDR3 loop is CASSVTSGRSGDTQYF. In DNA form, the CDR3 reads TGTGCCAGCAGCGTCACTAGCGGGAGATCGGGAGATACGCAGTATTTT.

This clone has more than one count but fewer than ten. V and J are TRBV7-2 and TRBJ1-1, with D perhaps matching TRBD1 (6 bases). Trimming removed 3 bases at V and 4 bases at J, with 12 bases between. Germline-derived CDR1 and CDR2 are SGHTA and FQGNSA. The CDR3 totals 14 residues. DNA of the CDR3: TGTGCCAGCAGCTTCGCGGGGGCAGCCACTGAAGCTTTCTTT. This gives the protein CASSFAGAATEAFF.

The gene calls are TRBV13 and TRBJ2-3; weak D call: TRBD2 (6 bases). Germline CDR1 and CDR2: PRHDT and FYEKMQ (reference sequence). Trimming shortened V by 5 bases and J by 6 bases, and 15 bases separated the two germline ends. The CDR3 consists of 14 residues. The CDR3 region has the DNA TGTGCCAGCAGCCCACGGAGGGAAGTGGATACGCAGTATTTT. Protein product: CASSPRREVDTQYF.

This sequence joins TRBV10-3 and TRBJ1-1, with D unresolved. The V gene lost 2 bases and the J gene lost 0 bases, with 10 bases spanning the gap. This CDR3 has 15 residues. From germline, CDR1 is ENHRY and CDR2 SYGVKD. The DNA of the CDR3 is TGTGCCATCAGTGAGGGAGTAGAGATGAACACTGAAGCTTTCTTT. Translation gives CAISEGVEMNTEAFF.